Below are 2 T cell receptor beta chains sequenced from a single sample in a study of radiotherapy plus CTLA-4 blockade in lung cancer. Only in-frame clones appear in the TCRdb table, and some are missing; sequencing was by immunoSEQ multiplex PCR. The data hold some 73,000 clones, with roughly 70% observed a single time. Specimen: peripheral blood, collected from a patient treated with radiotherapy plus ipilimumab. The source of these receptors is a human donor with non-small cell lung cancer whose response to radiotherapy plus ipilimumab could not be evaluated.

CDR3 DNA sequence: TGTGCCAGTAGATGGGGAACAGGGGTTAGCAATCAGCCCCAGCATTTT. Protein: CASRWGTGVSNQPQHF. This chain joins TRBV19 and TRBJ1-5; 7 bases line up with TRBD1. The germline V gene encodes CDR1 LNHDA and CDR2 SQIVND (reference sequence). Trimming removed 6 bases from V and 0 bases from J; junction bases left unmatched: 8. CDR3 size: 16 residues. Supplemented by reference TRBV19 and TRBJ1-5, the full variable domain reads DGGITQSPKYLFRKEGQNVTLSCEQNLNHDAMYWYRQDPGQGLRLIYYSQIVNDFQKGDIAEGYSVSREKKESFPLTVTSAQKNPTAFYLCASRWGTGVSNQPQHFGDGTRLSIL.

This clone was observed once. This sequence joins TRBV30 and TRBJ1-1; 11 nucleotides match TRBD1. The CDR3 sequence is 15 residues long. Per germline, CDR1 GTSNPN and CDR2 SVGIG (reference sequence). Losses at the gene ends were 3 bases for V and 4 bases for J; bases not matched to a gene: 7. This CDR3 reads CAWRGGGTGGTEAFF. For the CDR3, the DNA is TGTGCCTGGAGGGGAGGGGGGACAGGGGGCACTGAAGCTTTCTTT.